This T cell receptor beta chain was sequenced in a study of CD8+ T cells in alopecia areata. About the study: A 6-month period off drug followed tofacitinib, which lasted 6 to 18 months.

Germline loops: CDR1 SNHLY, CDR2 FYNNEI. V dropped 3 bases and J dropped 4; count of bases not matched to a gene: 4. The length of the CDR3 is 15 residues. Following extraction, RNA underwent reverse transcription to cDNA, which served as the sequencing template. Profiled with immunoSEQ multiplex PCR; TCRdb holds only in-frame clones, not every one. The data show more than 200,000 clones, roughly two thirds seen once. Samples from alopecia areata patients were lesional scalp punch biopsies and peripheral blood. Researchers picked out CD4+ and CD8+ T cells from PBMCs by sorting. The sequenced sample was CD4+ T cells sorted from blood, obtained at week 0. V is TRBV2 and J is TRBJ2-1; 9 nucleotides agree with TRBD2. This receptor was identified in a human donor with alopecia areata. The DNA for the CDR3 is TGTGCCAGCAGTGACCCTAGCGGGGCATACAATGAGCAGTTCTTC. Translation gives CASSDPSGAYNEQFF.